Listed below are T cell receptor beta chains from one sample, sequenced in a study of blood T cell repertoires in COVID-19. Measured with immunoSEQ multiplex PCR; TCRdb has only the in-frame clones, and not every one. The sample contains about 340,000 clones, more than 70% of which appear only once. The specimen sequenced was peripheral blood. All receptors come from a man aged 25 to 40 with active or convalescent COVID-19. The CDR3 runs from the conserved cysteine through the conserved F or W. The D gene is left open where the match is weak. Size is omitted from some rows. Given values are once, few, many or a class for expanded clones.

>TRBJ2-5|-|12|TRBV6-1|-
TGTGCCAGCAGTGAAATCCGAGAGACCCAGTACTTC
CASSEIRETQYF
>TRBJ1-1|-|15|TRBV5-6|-
TGTGCCAGCAGCTTGGCCCTGACGGGGAACACTGAAGCTTTCTTT
CASSLALTGNTEAFF
>TRBJ1-2|once|16|TRBV4-1|TRBD1
TGCGCCAGCAGCCTCCGGAACAGGGACAGGGTTGATGGCTACACCTTC
CASSLRNRDRVDGYTF
>TRBJ2-2|-|18|TRBV7-8|TRBD2
TGTGCCAGCAGCTGGGGCCCCGAACTAGCGGGAGTCTCTGGGGAGCTGTTTTTT
CASSWGPELAGVSGELFF
>TRBJ1-2|-|16|TRBV2|TRBD1
TGTGCCAGCAGTGATCGGGACAGGGGTCCCCATTATGGCTACACCTTC
CASSDRDRGPHYGYTF
>TRBJ1-1|once|14|TRBV4-3|TRBD1
TGCGCCAGCAGCCCAATGGACAGGGGGACTGAAGCTTTCTTT
CASSPMDRGTEAFF
>TRBJ2-5|-|15|TRBV10-3|-
TGTGCCATCAGGCCAAAGGGGCCTAACCAAGAGACCCAGTACTTC
CAIRPKGPNQETQYF
>TRBJ2-4|-|14|TRBV28|TRBD1
TGTGCCAGCAGTTTTGGGACAGGGAAGGACATTCAGTACTTC
CASSFGTGKDIQYF
>TRBJ2-7|once|16|TRBV4-3|-
TGCGCCAGCAGCCAAGATCGGAGCGGTATCTCCTACGAGCAGTACTTC
CASSQDRSGISYEQYF
>TRBJ1-2|-|13|TRBV7-2|TRBD1
TGTGCCAGCAGCACGGGACAGGGCTATGGCTACACCTTC
CASSTGQGYGYTF
>TRBJ2-5|-|13|TRBV11-3|-
TGTGCCAGCAGCTCACAACGAACAGAGACCCAGTACTTC
CASSSQRTETQYF
>TRBJ1-2|-|15|TRBV4-1|-
TGCGCCAGCAGCCGAAACGTACAGGGAGACTATGGCTACACCTTC
CASSRNVQGDYGYTF
>TRBJ1-2|-|14|TRBV6-5|-
TGTGCCAGCACATCCCAGGACAAGGCTTGGTGCTACACCTTC
CASTSQDKAWCYTF
>TRBJ1-5|-|14|TRBV28|-
TGTGCCAGCAGTTTCGGGAGGGAGGTGAAGCCCCAGCATTTT
CASSFGREVKPQHF
>TRBJ2-3|-|14|TRBV6-2/TRBV6-3|-
TGTGCCAGCACCCCTGGGGCCGCCACAGATACGCAGTATTTT
CASTPGAATDTQYF
>TRBJ1-1|once|14|TRBV4-2|-
TGTGCCAGCAGCCGAACGTTCAGGGGAAATGAAGCTTTCTTT
CASSRTFRGNEAFF
>TRBJ2-7|-|16|TRBV10-3|-
TGTGCCATCAGTGAGTCGGGGCGGGGTTCGAACTACGAGCAGTACTTC
CAISESGRGSNYEQYF
>TRBJ2-3|-|16|TRBV4-1|TRBD2
TGCGCCAGCAGCCTTCCCTCTAGCGGGGACCCAGATACGCAGTATTTT
CASSLPSSGDPDTQYF
>TRBJ1-1|-|15|TRBV4-3|TRBD1
TGCGCCAGCAGCCTGCGGACAGGGGGTTTCACTGAAGCTTTCTTT
CASSLRTGGFTEAFF
>TRBJ1-4|-|14|TRBV21-1|-
TGTGCCAGCAGTCCCGGGAGGGGAGGGGAAAAACTGTTTTTT
CASSPGRGGEKLFF
>TRBJ2-2|-|15|TRBV3-1/TRBV3-2|TRBD2
TGTGCCAGCAGCCCCAGGACTAGCGTAATCGGGGAGCTGTTTTTT
CASSPRTSVIGELFF
>TRBJ1-2|-|14|TRBV7-2|TRBD1
TGTGCCAGCAGCCCAATCAGGGGGCTGGATGGCTACACCTTC
CASSPIRGLDGYTF
>TRBJ1-2|few|15|TRBV4-1|TRBD1
TGCGCCAGCAGCCCCCCCAGGGGGATCAACTATGGCTACACCTTC
CASSPPRGINYGYTF
>TRBJ2-6|-|17|TRBV4-3|TRBD2
TGCGCCAGCAGCCTCTGGACTAGCGGCTCTGGGGCCAACGTCCTGACTTTC
CASSLWTSGSGANVLTF
>TRBJ2-7|-|10|TRBV28|-
TGTGCCAGCAGCTCCCACGAGCAGTACTTC
CASSSHEQYF
>TRBJ2-1|-|13|TRBV29-1|TRBD2
TGCAGCGTTGTTGCGAGCGGGAGGTATGAGCAGTTCTTC
CSVVASGRYEQFF
>TRBJ2-3|-|16|TRBV7-9|-
TGTGCCAGCAGCTTAGCGACCAGCGGCCCCACAGATACGCAGTATTTT
CASSLATSGPTDTQYF
>TRBJ2-2|-|16|TRBV7-3|-
TGTGCCAGCCACCCAACGAGGGCCCGAAACACCGGGGAGCTGTTTTTT
CASHPTRARNTGELFF